The 26 T cell receptor beta chains presented below share a single source sample, sequenced in a study of blood T cell repertoires in COVID-19. The data were produced by immunoSEQ multiplex PCR, yet TCRdb's version contains in-frame clones alone and is incomplete. The sample has 350,000 to 450,000 clones, roughly 90% seen once; the top ten hold 0.95% to 1.5%. The sample taken for sequencing was peripheral blood. The receptors stem from a man between 40 and 49 years old with acute or convalescent COVID-19.

The CDR3 DNA is TGTGCCAGCCCCATGCTAACTAGCGGGAGGGCCAGTGAGCAGTTCTTC. It encodes CASPMLTSGRASEQFF. The chain employs TRBV7-6 and TRBJ2-1; TRBD2 agrees at 13 bases. CDR3 length: 16 residues. Germline assignment: CDR1 SGHVS and CDR2 FNYEAQ. Losses at the gene ends were 8 bases for V and 9 bases for J; bases not matched to a gene: 13.

The chain combines TRBV6-6 with TRBJ2-2; 10 bases agree with TRBD2. The V and J ends lost 2 bases and 6 bases, in that order; junction bases with no gene match: 3. The germline gives CDR1 MNHNY, CDR2 SVGAGI (reference sequence). There are 15 residues in the CDR3. The CDR3 is CASSYAGTSAGELFF. The CDR3 DNA reads as TGTGCCAGCAGTTACGCCGGGACTAGCGCCGGGGAGCTGTTTTTT.

V is TRBV4-1 and J is TRBJ2-3; 9 nucleotides line up with TRBD2. The germline V gene has CDR1 MGHRA and CDR2 YSYEKL. J was trimmed by 2 bases and V by 2 bases; bases with no gene match: 11. This CDR3 has 18 amino acids. The CDR3 DNA follows: TGCGCCAGCAGCCAACGCGGCGGAGCGGGGGGCCCCACAGATACGCAGTATTTT. Its protein is CASSQRGGAGGPTDTQYF.

In its sample, this clone was seen a few times. The chain combines TRBV7-9 with TRBJ2-2; possibly TRBD2 for D (5 bases). The ends were cut back, 0 bases at V and 4 bases at J, with 6 bases in the middle. The CDR3 consists of 14 residues. CDR1 and CDR2 from the germline V gene are SEHNR and FQNEAQ (reference sequence). The CDR3 DNA reads as TGTGCCAGCAGCTTAGCGGGAGTCACCGGGGAGCTGTTTTTT. Its protein product is CASSLAGVTGELFF.

The chain recombines TRBV7-3 with TRBJ2-5; 10 bases match TRBD1. CDR3 size: 14 residues. The V gene end was trimmed by 4 bases and the J gene end by 4 bases; junction bases not matched to a gene: 3. Germline lookup yields CDR1 SGHTA and CDR2 FQGTGA. The CDR3 nucleotides are TGTGCCAGCAGCTCCCGACAGGGGGCAGAGACCCAGTACTTC. This encodes CASSSRQGAETQYF.

This rearrangement joins TRBV2 to TRBJ2-5; TRBD2 might be the D (5 bases). The CDR3 sequence is 14 residues long. In germline, CDR1 is SNHLY, CDR2 FYNNEI. V lost 8 bases and J lost 2, with 15 bases in between. CDR3 nucleotide sequence: TGTGCCAGCGCCACCGATTGGGAGCAAGAGACCCAGTACTTC. Amino acids: CASATDWEQETQYF.

The rearrangement uses TRBV30 and TRBJ2-1, with unresolved D. This CDR3 spans 15 amino acids. Germline CDR1 reads GTSNPN; CDR2 reads SVGIG (reference sequence). Trimming took off 3 bases at V and 7 bases at J, with 19 bases between the two ends. The chain's CDR3 is CAWSFDPIAPNEQFF. In nucleotides, the CDR3 is TGTGCCTGGAGCTTTGACCCTATAGCCCCGAATGAGCAGTTCTTC.

This clone was observed a few times. The chain has TRBV28 and TRBJ2-7, with 9 bases that match TRBD2. The CDR3 totals 16 residues. The ends lost 5 bases at V and 5 bases at J; junction bases unmatched: 13. CDR1 and CDR2 (germline): MDHEN, SYDVKM. The CDR3 nucleotides read TGTGCCAGCAGTCCTTCTAGCGGGACAATTATGCACGAGCAGTACTTC. Protein product: CASSPSSGTIMHEQYF.

The chain recombines TRBV10-3 with TRBJ2-1; 7 bases agree with TRBD2. The CDR3 is 18 amino acids. V shed 0 bases, J shed 5 bases, and the junction held 13 bases outside the gene matches. Germline CDR1 and CDR2: ENHRY and SYGVKD. The CDR3 nucleotides read TGTGCCATCAGTGAGTCTAGGGGTAGCGGGTACAGAAACAATGAGCAGTTCTTC. Translated: CAISESRGSGYRNNEQFF.

The chain uses TRBV5-1 and TRBJ2-2; D not certain. V gave up 6 bases and J gave up 3 bases, with 15 bases separating them. Germline V lookup: CDR1 SGHRS, CDR2 YFSETQ. The CDR3 sequence is 15 residues long. The CDR3 region has the DNA TGCGCCAGCAAACACACGAACCATTACACCGGGGAGCTGTTTTTT. Its protein is CASKHTNHYTGELFF.

The chain recombines TRBV7-9 with TRBJ2-3, with 8 nucleotides matching TRBD1. From germline, CDR1 is SEHNR and CDR2 FQNEAQ (reference sequence). This CDR3 is 14 amino acids long. Losses at the gene ends were 4 bases for V and 5 bases for J; bases not matched to a gene: 5. In DNA form, the CDR3 reads TGTGCCAGCAGCTATGGACAGGGCCGAGATACGCAGTATTTT. Residues: CASSYGQGRDTQYF.

The rearrangement joins TRBV12-3 or TRBV12-4 to TRBJ1-1; 7 nucleotides align to TRBD1. The CDR3 length is 13 residues. The V and J ends lost 6 bases and 4 bases, in that order; junction bases with no gene match: 5. Here the CDR3 reads CASRLTGRTEAFF. DNA of the CDR3: TGTGCCAGCAGACTGACAGGGCGCACTGAAGCTTTCTTT.

CDR3 nucleotides: TGTGCTAGTGGCCAGGGGAGGGGTTACAATCAGCCCCAGCATTTT. Translated, it gives CASGQGRGYNQPQHF. The rearrangement joins TRBV12-5 to TRBJ1-5, with D possibly TRBD1 on 6 matching bases. The germline gives CDR1 LGHNT, CDR2 FRNRAP. Trimming shortened V by 6 bases and J by 3 bases, and 15 bases separated the two germline ends. The CDR3 runs to 15 residues.

This clone was counted many times. The chain recombines TRBV19 with TRBJ1-5, with D maybe TRBD1 (5 bases). V gave up 1 base and J gave up 4 bases, with 11 bases separating them. This CDR3 contains 15 residues. Germline V gene lookup returns CDR1 LNHDA and CDR2 SQIVND (reference sequence). In DNA form, the CDR3 reads TGTGCCAGTAGTATAGCCCGAACAGGAAATCAGCCCCAGCATTTT. Translation: CASSIARTGNQPQHF.

The chain couples TRBV7-9 to TRBJ2-7; perhaps TRBD1 as D (6 bases). The CDR3 is made up of 15 amino acids. Trimming took 5 bases from V and 0 from J, leaving 14 bases between them. Germline-derived CDR1 and CDR2 are SEHNR and FQNEAQ (reference sequence). The CDR3 DNA is TGTGCCAGCAGCCCCTCCGGGACACCCTCCTACGAGCAGTACTTC. Translating it yields CASSPSGTPSYEQYF. Drawing the rest from reference TRBV7-9 and TRBJ2-7, the complete variable domain is DTGVSQNPRHKITKRGQNVTFRCDPISEHNRLYWYRQTLGQGPEFLTYFQNEAQLEKSRLLSDRFSAERPKGSFSTLEIQRTEQGDSAMYLCASSPSGTPSYEQYFGPGTRLTVT.

The chain recombines TRBV6-1 with TRBJ1-1; perhaps TRBD1 as D (6 bases). There are 15 residues in the CDR3. V lost 3 bases and J lost 7, with 18 bases in between. CDR1 is MNHNS, CDR2 SASEGT, per germline. The CDR3: CASSEPPDSNLEAFF. In DNA, the CDR3 is TGTGCCAGCAGTGAGCCCCCGGACAGTAATCTTGAAGCTTTCTTT.

The rearrangement uses TRBV30 and TRBJ2-1, with D perhaps matching TRBD2 (6 bases). The V end was cut by 3 bases, the J end by 1 base, with 13 bases between. The CDR3 sequence is 15 residues long. The germline V gene has CDR1 GTSNPN and CDR2 SVGIG (reference sequence). CDR3 amino acids: CAWRIGTSSYNEQFF. The CDR3 region has the DNA TGTGCCTGGAGAATAGGGACTTCATCCTACAATGAGCAGTTCTTC.

V is TRBV27 and J is TRBJ2-1, with D unresolved. From germline, CDR1 is MNHEY and CDR2 SMNVEV (reference sequence). This CDR3 spans 13 amino acids. The V end was cut by 5 bases, the J end by 3 bases, with 8 bases between. In DNA, the CDR3 is TGTGCCAGCAGTACAGCAGTCTACAATGAGCAGTTCTTC. Residues: CASSTAVYNEQFF.

V usage is TRBV18 and J usage is TRBJ2-3; weak D call: TRBD2 (6 bases). The length of the CDR3 is 15 residues. Per the germline V gene, CDR1 is KGHSH and CDR2 is LQKENI. The V gene lost 1 base and the J gene lost 0 bases, with 8 bases spanning the gap. This chain's CDR3 is CASSPLAASTDTQYF. The CDR3, as DNA: TGTGCCAGCTCACCACTAGCGGCAAGCACAGATACGCAGTATTTT.

The chain links TRBV9 to TRBJ2-2; 7 nucleotides match TRBD1. This CDR3 has 16 residues. The V gene's germline CDR1 is SGDLS and CDR2 YYNGEE. V lost 0 bases, J lost 2 bases, and 4 bases stayed unmatched. The DNA for the CDR3 is TGTGCCAGCAGCGTAGACGGGACAGATAACACCGGGGAGCTGTTTTTT. Translation: CASSVDGTDNTGELFF.

This chain links TRBV29-1 with TRBJ1-1; D is ambiguous. The CDR3 is 10 amino acids. Germline V gives CDR1 SQVTM, CDR2 ANQGSEA. V was pared by 5 bases and J by 2 bases, with 3 bases between. DNA for the CDR3: TGCAGCGTTCCAAACACTGAAGCTTTCTTT. It encodes CSVPNTEAFF.

The chain carries TRBV5-6 and TRBJ2-1; 11 bases line up with TRBD2. The CDR3 contains 16 residues. Trimming at V came to 4 bases and at J to 4 bases, leaving 7 bases not matched to a gene. Germline CDR1 and CDR2: SGHDT and YYEEEE. Here the CDR3 reads CASSRGGLAVYNEQFF. As DNA, the CDR3 is TGTGCCAGCAGCCGCGGGGGACTAGCGGTTTACAATGAGCAGTTCTTC. Supplemented by reference TRBV5-6 and TRBJ2-1, the full variable domain reads DAGVTQSPTHLIKTRGQQVTLRCSPKSGHDTVSWYQQALGQGPQFIFQYYEEEERQRGNFPDRFSGHQFPNYSSELNVNALLLGDSALYLCASSRGGLAVYNEQFFGPGTRLTVL.

The gene calls are TRBV19 and TRBJ1-3; D gene uncertain. Trimming left V 3 bases short and J 4 bases short, with 7 bases between. Germline V gene sequence: CDR1 LNHDA, CDR2 SQIVND (reference sequence). This CDR3 region has 13 residues. The CDR3 loop is CASSISGGNTIYF. CDR3 sequence (DNA): TGTGCCAGTAGTATCTCGGGGGGAAACACCATATATTTT.

The chain recombines TRBV27 with TRBJ2-7, with 11 bases identical to TRBD1. This CDR3 has 15 residues. J lost 5 bases, V lost 1 base, and 4 bases had no gene match. Germline loops: CDR1 MNHEY, CDR2 SMNVEV (reference sequence). In nucleotides, the CDR3 is TGTGCCAGCAGTTTATACGGACAGGGGGCCAACGAGCAGTACTTC. It translates to CASSLYGQGANEQYF.

The gene calls are TRBV21-1 and TRBJ1-2; TRBD1, the D gene given by the table, was not confirmed from the DNA. TRBV21-1 is deemed a pseudogene. This CDR3 has 15 amino acids. CDR3 bases: TGTGCCAGCAGCAGACTGAGCAGGGTAGTCTATGGCTACACCTTC. Its protein product is CASSRLSRVVYGYTF.

The chain carries TRBV5-1 and TRBJ2-1; TRBD2 matches at 7 bases. The CDR3 sequence is 15 residues long. With 2 bases clipped from V and 3 bases from J, the junction kept 5 bases outside the gene matches. CDR1 is SGHRS, CDR2 YFSETQ, per germline. The CDR3 region has the DNA TGCGCCAGCAGCTTTGGAAGCGGGGACTACAATGAGCAGTTCTTC. Protein: CASSFGSGDYNEQFF.